This TCR beta chain was retrieved from a study of blood T cells in healthy people across ages (dated by TCRdb to between 2015 and 2016). About the study as a whole: In model experiments, template switching captured about one uniquely barcoded TCR beta cDNA molecule for every two T cells. Age-related changes in TCR beta repertoire diversity were measured in the study by deep sequencing normalized with unique cDNA molecular identifiers. Four age groups were formed from the donors: young (average roughly 15 years), middle-aged (roughly 38), aged (around 62) and long-lived (approximately 80). To avoid experimental bias, donors of different ages were distributed randomly across sequencing lanes. Two additional independent replicas of 1 million unique cDNA reads from the same blood draw were analyzed for two donors (one aged 18 to 30 and one aged 80 or older).

In the germline V gene, CDR1 corresponds to MGHRA and CDR2 to YSYEKL. A distance of 9 bases separates the germline ends of V and J, which lose 0 bases and 3 bases respectively. The CDR3 goes from the cysteine to the phenylalanine over 14 residues. Only CDR3 DNA is held: 42 bases, read in frame from base 1. The donors were some 36 Caucasian individuals from Russia, aged roughly 6 to 100 years, who were systemically healthy. Roughly 10 milliliters of peripheral blood were drawn from each donor into EDTA-treated Vacutainer tubes. Ficoll-Paque density-gradient centrifugation was used to isolate PBMCs, with at least 7 million per sample. Trizol reagent was used to extract total RNA from the PBMCs, yielding at least 5.5 micrograms per sample. For every donor, flow cytometry on a PBMC aliquot measured the percentage of naive CD45RAhigh/CD27high T cells. Libraries were made using 5' RACE. A second 7 to 11 cycle PCR used a sample-barcoded 5' primer and a J-beta primer mix. Each TCR beta cDNA molecule received a unique molecular identifier from a template-switch 5' adaptor carrying 12 random nucleotides. At least 2.5 million CDR3-containing paired-end reads were obtained from each sample. First-strand cDNA was synthesized from all RNA with the Mint cDNA synthesis kit, primed by a TRBC-specific oligonucleotide. Following uracil-DNA glycosylase treatment, a first 18-cycle PCR with universal primers M1SS and BC2_uni_R was performed on all cDNA. On the study's bioinformatics: Each sample was normalized by randomly selecting 1 million high-quality reads, each carrying a distinct molecular identifier. Instead of being binned into consensus sequences, reads that shared molecular identifiers were thrown out. MiTCR, set to a Q25 quality threshold and the strictest error-elimination algorithm, was used for CDR3 identification, clonotype clustering and error correction. Lower-bound total TCR beta diversity was estimated with a nonparametric unseen species model using Euler transformation. TCRdb passed the public sequencing reads through fastp at Q25 and MiXCR, retaining productive beta sequences. Identical CDR3 proteins give one entry, which carries the most common genes and DNA. The V and J calls reflect TCRdb's pipeline rather than the authors' work. The sample records 1.5 million to 2 million distinct CDR3 sequences, roughly two fifths of which are singletons. Jointly, the top ten make up more than 20% of the sample.

Points on this clonotype: There is no known antigen for this receptor. Within one base of it there is no much larger clone, and no base qualities were kept.

Overall study outcomes, separate from this receptor: Estimates of total diversity based on one million sequenced T cells were regarded as lower bounds and as underestimates. Observed TCR beta diversity correlated strongly with the percentage of naive T cells measured by flow cytometry. Observed TCR beta diversity per million T cells fell roughly linearly with age, and a significant reduction was already apparent by age roughly 40. Bulk unsorted PBMC profiling prevented conclusive comparison of naive and antigen-experienced compartments. Donor CMV infection status was unknown, potentially confounding age-related changes in expanded clonotypes. Compared with the aged group, the long-lived group had more naive CD4+ T cells, fewer expanded clones and increased TCR diversity, a pattern suggesting age selection.

The rearranged segments are TRBV4-1 and TRBJ2-7, with no D gene named confidently. The specimen sequenced was blood. The sequence derives from a human donor in good health. The CDR3 protein: CASSQDDFFYEQYF. The nucleotide sequence is TGCGCCAGCAGCCAAGATGACTTTTTCTACGAGCAGTACTTC.